Listed below are T cell receptor beta chains from one sample, sequenced in a study of shared clonotypes between healthy human individuals. Sequencing used immunoSEQ multiplex PCR; TCRdb keeps in-frame clones, though not all of them. The table lists 2 million to 2.5 million clones, more than 80% of them singletons, with under 0.45% in the top ten. The sample consisted of naive CD4+ T cells from PBMCs. The receptors shown here come from a young man in good health. Some clones in this sample may be carry-over from other donors' samples. Both conserved end residues are part of each CDR3. D genes are given only for firm matches. Some rows have no size entry. The others give once, few or many, or a class for an expanded clone.

D: -
J: TRBJ2-1
size: -
V: TRBV29-1
DNA: TGCAGCGTTGCTGGACTGTACTACAATGAGCAGTTCTTC
CDR3: CSVAGLYYNEQFF

D: TRBD2
J: TRBJ2-7
size: -
V: TRBV27
DNA: TGTGCCAGCAGTTTTAGACTAGCGGGGACCTACGAGCAGTACTTC
CDR3: CASSFRLAGTYEQYF

D: -
J: TRBJ1-1
size: -
V: TRBV18
DNA: TGTGCCAGCTCACCGGCCACTGGACTGCACTACACTGAAGCTTTCTTT
CDR3: CASSPATGLHYTEAFF

D: -
J: TRBJ1-2
size: -
V: TRBV18
DNA: TGTGCCAGCTCGGATGCTAACTATGGCTACACCTTC
CDR3: CASSDANYGYTF

D: -
J: TRBJ2-2
size: once
V: TRBV5-1
DNA: TGCGCCAGCAGCTTAGGGGGAGTGGACACCGGGGAGCTGTTTTTT
CDR3: CASSLGGVDTGELFF

D: -
J: TRBJ2-2
size: -
V: TRBV7-2
DNA: TGTGCCAGCGCCCAATCGAACACCGGGGAGCTGTTTTTT
CDR3: CASAQSNTGELFF

D: TRBD1
J: TRBJ2-1
size: -
V: TRBV4-3
DNA: TGCGCCAGCAGCCAAGCAAACAGGGGTGAGCAGTTCTTC
CDR3: CASSQANRGEQFF

D: TRBD1
J: TRBJ2-1
size: -
V: TRBV4-3
DNA: TGCGCCAGCAGCCAAGTCCTAGGGACAGAATATTACAATGAGCAGTTCTTC
CDR3: CASSQVLGTEYYNEQFF

D: -
J: TRBJ2-5
size: -
V: TRBV7-6
DNA: TGTGCCAGCAGCTTAACGAGGGAGACCCAGTACTTC
CDR3: CASSLTRETQYF

D: TRBD2
J: TRBJ2-1
size: -
V: TRBV5-8
DNA: TGTGCCAGCAGCTTGTATCAGTTAGCGGGAGCCCATGAGCAGTTCTTC
CDR3: CASSLYQLAGAHEQFF

D: TRBD2
J: TRBJ2-5
size: -
V: TRBV5-1
DNA: TGCGCCAGCAGCTTGGGCTTTAGCGGGGGGACCCAAGAGACCCAGTACTTC
CDR3: CASSLGFSGGTQETQYF

D: TRBD2
J: TRBJ2-1
size: -
V: TRBV11-2
DNA: TGTGCCAGCAGCTTTTTCGGGAGGGCCTTAGATGAGCAGTTCTTC
CDR3: CASSFFGRALDEQFF

D: TRBD1
J: TRBJ2-7
size: -
V: TRBV5-1
DNA: TGCGCCAGCAAACGGGACAGTCAATCCTACGAGCAGTACTTC
CDR3: CASKRDSQSYEQYF

D: -
J: TRBJ2-7
size: -
V: TRBV5-1
DNA: TGCGCCAGCAGCTTGGCGGTCCCACACGAGCAGTACTTC
CDR3: CASSLAVPHEQYF

D: -
J: TRBJ2-5
size: -
V: TRBV5-1
DNA: TGCGCCAGCAGCCGGGGAATTGAGACCCAGTACTTC
CDR3: CASSRGIETQYF

D: TRBD1
J: TRBJ1-1
size: -
V: TRBV2
DNA: TGTGCCAGCAGAAGGGACAGGCTGAACACTGAAGCTTTCTTT
CDR3: CASRRDRLNTEAFF

D: TRBD2
J: TRBJ2-7
size: -
V: TRBV5-4
DNA: TGTGCCAGCAGCCCTTCTAGCGGGAGACCCGACGAGCAGTACTTC
CDR3: CASSPSSGRPDEQYF

D: -
J: TRBJ1-2
size: once
V: TRBV27
DNA: TGTGCCAGCAGTTTCAACAGGGTAGGGTATGGCTACACCTTC
CDR3: CASSFNRVGYGYTF

D: TRBD2
J: TRBJ2-1
size: -
V: TRBV9
DNA: TGTGCCAGCAGCGCCCTAGCGGGATCCTACAATGAGCAGTTCTTC
CDR3: CASSALAGSYNEQFF

D: TRBD2
J: TRBJ2-1
size: -
V: TRBV27
DNA: TGTGCCAGCCGGGGTATGAGCGGGACCAATGAGCAGTTCTTC
CDR3: CASRGMSGTNEQFF

D: -
J: TRBJ2-5
size: -
V: TRBV12-5
DNA: TGTGCTAGTGCCCCCTTGCCGGGCGAGACCCAGTACTTC
CDR3: CASAPLPGETQYF

D: -
J: TRBJ1-1
size: -
V: TRBV9
DNA: TGTGCCAGCAGCGGTCAGGGGACACTTGAAGCTTTCTTT
CDR3: CASSGQGTLEAFF

D: -
J: TRBJ2-5
size: -
V: TRBV15
DNA: TGTGCCACCAGCAGAGATAGGGGTCGAGAGACCCAGTACTTC
CDR3: CATSRDRGRETQYF

D: -
J: TRBJ2-7
size: -
V: TRBV25-1
DNA: TGTGCCAGCAGTGAACCGTCAAGATACGAGCAGTACTTC
CDR3: CASSEPSRYEQYF